The clone carrying this T cell receptor (beta chain) was counted only a few times. No antigen is known for it. This sample is drawn from a study of regulatory T cells in long-lasting Graves disease. Whole-study context: Patients with persistent Graves' disease had over 5 years of antithyroid drugs and persistent TSH receptor antibodies. The study, taken as a whole, reports: Newly diagnosed patients had higher TCR diversity than persistent Graves' patients did. Thyroid tissue was not sampled; only peripheral blood was. Persistent disease preferred TRBV28, TRBJ1-2 and TRBJ2-5; new disease, TRBV20-1 and TRBJ2-1.

Time point defined: persistent/refractory GD, antithyroid drugs over 5 years with positive TRAb. There was RNA extracted from PBMCs, and the TCR library was made from it. CDR3 regions were amplified by Arm-PCR using iRepertoire HTBI primers to build TCR beta libraries. One entry per CDR3 protein, called by TCRdb with MiXCR from the multiplex PCR reads. The sample yields about 340,000 distinct CDR3 sequences, about 20% seen once. Germline V gene lookup returns CDR1 PRHDT and CDR2 FYEKMQ (reference sequence). V gave up 5 bases and J gave up 0 bases; unmatched junction bases: 14. CDR3 length: 18 amino acids.

The source is a female donor with Graves disease. The sequences come from peripheral blood mononuclear cells (PBMCs), collected when the disease was refractory, from a patient treated with antithyroid drugs. The rearrangement links TRBV13 to TRBJ2-7, with TRBD1 matching over 9 bases. The CDR3 coding sequence is TGTGCCAGCAGCCAAAATCCCGGGGGGACAGGGAGCTCCTACGAGCAGTACTTC. As protein: CASSQNPGGTGSSYEQYF.